This T cell receptor (beta chain) was recorded in a study of cytomegalovirus exposure and HLA in healthy donors. Study background: Unique TCRs numbering about 87 million, obtained from HLA-typed donors, made up an early data release.

Primers included in the PCR were 60 Vbeta and 13 Jbeta primers. Data came from immunoSEQ multiplex PCR; TCRdb stores just in-frame clones and leaves some out. The sample holds 150,000 or so clones, around 73% seen once. Notes on the study in general: Follow-up analysis found HLA locus-dependent TCR association rates, highest for DRB1 and lowest for HLA-C. Analyses of presence and absence presupposed an approximately uniform sequencing depth across donors.

For this clone: Its specificity is not known.

V dropped 6 bases and J dropped 2 bases, with 10 bases sitting between them. Germline CDR1 is LNHDA and CDR2 is SQIVND (reference sequence). The CDR3 consists of 13 residues. Unrecorded immune exposures were likely, despite nominal health at sampling. Sequencing was carried out using PBMCs. The clonotype was recovered from a female donor in good health and CMV-seronegative. The V and J genes are TRBV19 and TRBJ1-2; D remains unclear. The CDR3 sequence: CASRFTENYGYTF. The CDR3 coding sequence is TGTGCCAGTAGATTTACAGAGAACTATGGCTACACCTTC.